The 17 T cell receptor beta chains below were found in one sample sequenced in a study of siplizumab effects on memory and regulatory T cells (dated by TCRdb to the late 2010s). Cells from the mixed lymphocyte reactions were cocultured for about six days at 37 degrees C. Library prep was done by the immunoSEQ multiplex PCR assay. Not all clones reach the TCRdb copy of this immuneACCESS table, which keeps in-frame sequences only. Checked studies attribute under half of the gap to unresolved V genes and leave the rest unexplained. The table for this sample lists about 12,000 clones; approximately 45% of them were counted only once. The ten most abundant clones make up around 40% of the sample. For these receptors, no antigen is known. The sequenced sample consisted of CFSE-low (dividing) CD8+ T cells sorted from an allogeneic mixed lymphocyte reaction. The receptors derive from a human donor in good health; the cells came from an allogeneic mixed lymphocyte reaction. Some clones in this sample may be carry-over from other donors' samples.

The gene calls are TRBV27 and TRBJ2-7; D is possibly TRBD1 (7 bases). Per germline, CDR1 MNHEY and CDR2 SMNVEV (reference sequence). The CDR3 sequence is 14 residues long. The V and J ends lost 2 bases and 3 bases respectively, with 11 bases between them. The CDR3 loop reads CASSLAQGGYEQYF. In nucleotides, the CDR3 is TGTGCCAGCAGTTTAGCCCAGGGGGGCTACGAGCAGTACTTC.

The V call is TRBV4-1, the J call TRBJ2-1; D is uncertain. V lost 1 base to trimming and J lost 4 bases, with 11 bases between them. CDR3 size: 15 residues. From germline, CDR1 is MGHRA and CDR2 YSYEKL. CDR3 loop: CASSQVRGTYNEQFF. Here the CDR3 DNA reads TGCGCCAGCAGCCAAGTTCGCGGAACTTACAATGAGCAGTTCTTC.

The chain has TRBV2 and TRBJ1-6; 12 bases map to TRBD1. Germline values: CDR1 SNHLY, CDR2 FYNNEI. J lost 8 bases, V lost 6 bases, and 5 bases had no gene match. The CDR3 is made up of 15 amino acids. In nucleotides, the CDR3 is TGTGCCAGCAGGGGGACAGGGGGCGTTGATTCACCCCTCCACTTT. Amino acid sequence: CASRGTGGVDSPLHF.

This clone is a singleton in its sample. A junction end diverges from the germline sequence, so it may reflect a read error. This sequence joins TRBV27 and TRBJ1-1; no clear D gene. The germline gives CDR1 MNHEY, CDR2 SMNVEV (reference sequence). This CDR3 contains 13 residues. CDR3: CATSDRGNTEAFF. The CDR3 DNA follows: TGTGCCACCAGTGATAGAGGGAACACTGAAGCTTTCTTT.

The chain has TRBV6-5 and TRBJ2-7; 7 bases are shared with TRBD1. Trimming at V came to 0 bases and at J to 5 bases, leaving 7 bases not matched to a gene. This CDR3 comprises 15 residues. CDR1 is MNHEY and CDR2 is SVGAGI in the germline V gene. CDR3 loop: CASSYSRGWYNEQYF. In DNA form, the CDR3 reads TGTGCCAGCAGTTACTCCAGGGGGTGGTACAACGAGCAGTACTTC.

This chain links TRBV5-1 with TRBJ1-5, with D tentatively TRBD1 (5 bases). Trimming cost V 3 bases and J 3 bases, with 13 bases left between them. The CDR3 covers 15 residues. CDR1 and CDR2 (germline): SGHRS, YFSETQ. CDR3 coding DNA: TGCGCCAGCAGCTCAACCGGGACCTTCAATCAGCCCCAGCATTTT. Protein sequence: CASSSTGTFNQPQHF. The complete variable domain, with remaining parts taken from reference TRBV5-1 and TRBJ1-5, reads KAGVTQTPRYLIKTRGQQVTLSCSPISGHRSVSWYQQTPGQGLQFLFEYFSETQRNKGNFPGRFSGRQFSNSRSEMNVSTLELGDSALYLCASSSTGTFNQPQHFGDGTRLSIL.

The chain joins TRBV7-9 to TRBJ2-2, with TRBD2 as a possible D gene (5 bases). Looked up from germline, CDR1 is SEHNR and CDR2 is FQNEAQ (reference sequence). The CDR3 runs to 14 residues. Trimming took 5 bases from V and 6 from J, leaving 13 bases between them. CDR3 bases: TGTGCCAGCAGCACATCCTCCGGGGCCGGGGAGCTGTTTTTT. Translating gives CASSTSSGAGELFF.

The CDR3, as DNA: TGTGCCAGTAGTATAGGATCGGGACAGGTCTACGAGCAGTACTTC. As protein: CASSIGSGQVYEQYF. J is TRBJ2-7 and V is TRBV19; 8 bases are shared with TRBD1. This CDR3 contains 15 residues. The V gene's germline CDR1 is LNHDA and CDR2 SQIVND (reference sequence). The V and J ends lost 1 base and 3 bases, in that order; junction bases with no gene match: 5.

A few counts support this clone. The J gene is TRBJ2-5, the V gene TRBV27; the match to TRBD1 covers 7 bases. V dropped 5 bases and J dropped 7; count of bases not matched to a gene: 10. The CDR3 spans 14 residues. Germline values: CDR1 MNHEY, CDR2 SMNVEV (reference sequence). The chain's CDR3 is CASSPGQNLATQYF. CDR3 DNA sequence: TGTGCCAGCAGTCCGGGACAGAACCTGGCGACCCAGTACTTC.

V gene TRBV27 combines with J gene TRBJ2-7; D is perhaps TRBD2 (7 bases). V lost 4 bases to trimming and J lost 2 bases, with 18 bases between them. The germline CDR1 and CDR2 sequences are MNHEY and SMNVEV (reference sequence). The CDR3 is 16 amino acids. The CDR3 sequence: CASSSPLGRGPYEQYF. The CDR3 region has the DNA TGTGCCAGCAGTTCCCCTCTTGGGCGGGGGCCCTACGAGCAGTACTTC.

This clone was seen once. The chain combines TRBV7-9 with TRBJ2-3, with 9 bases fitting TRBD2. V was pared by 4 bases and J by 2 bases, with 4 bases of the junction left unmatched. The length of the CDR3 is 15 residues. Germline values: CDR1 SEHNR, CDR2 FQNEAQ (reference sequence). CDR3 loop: CASSSRTSDTDTQYF. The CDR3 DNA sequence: TGTGCCAGCAGCTCAAGGACTAGCGACACAGATACGCAGTATTTT.

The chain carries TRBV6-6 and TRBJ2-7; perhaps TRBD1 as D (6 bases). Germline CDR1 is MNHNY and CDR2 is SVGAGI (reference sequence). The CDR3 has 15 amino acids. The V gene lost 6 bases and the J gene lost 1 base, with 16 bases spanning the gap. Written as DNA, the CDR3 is TGTGCCAGCAGCCCCCAGGGGATAGTATCCTACGAGCAGTACTTC. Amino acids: CASSPQGIVSYEQYF.

The CDR3 reads CASSDRRDRYEQYF. The DNA for the CDR3 is TGCGCCAGCAGTGATCGCCGGGACAGGTACGAGCAGTACTTC. V usage is TRBV10-1 and J usage is TRBJ2-5, with 8 bases fitting TRBD1. The J call may be faulty, since TRBJ2-7 better matches the DNA end. In germline, CDR1 is WNHNN, CDR2 SYGVQD (reference sequence). The CDR3 runs to 14 residues.

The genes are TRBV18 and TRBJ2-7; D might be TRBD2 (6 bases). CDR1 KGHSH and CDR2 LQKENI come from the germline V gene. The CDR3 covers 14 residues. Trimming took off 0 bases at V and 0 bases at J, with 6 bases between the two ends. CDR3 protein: CASSPPGGSYEQYF. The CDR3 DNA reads TGTGCCAGCTCACCACCGGGGGGCTCCTACGAGCAGTACTTC. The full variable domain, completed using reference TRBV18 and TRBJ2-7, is NAGVMQNPRHLVRRRGQEARLRCSPMKGHSHVYWYRQLPEEGLKFMVYLQKENIIDESGMPKERFSAEFPKEGPSILRIQQVVRGDSAAYFCASSPPGGSYEQYFGPGTRLTVT.

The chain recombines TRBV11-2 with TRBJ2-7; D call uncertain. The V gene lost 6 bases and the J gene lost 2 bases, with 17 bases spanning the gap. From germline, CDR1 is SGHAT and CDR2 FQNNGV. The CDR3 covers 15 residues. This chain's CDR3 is CASRQLRTLPYEQYF. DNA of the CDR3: TGTGCCAGCAGGCAACTACGGACGTTACCCTACGAGCAGTACTTC.

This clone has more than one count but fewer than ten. The CDR3 DNA is TGTGCCAGCTCACCGGGAGGCGGCGGCACCTACGAGCAGTACTTC. Protein product: CASSPGGGGTYEQYF. The gene calls are TRBV18 and TRBJ2-7, with TRBD2 as a possible D gene (6 bases). This CDR3 comprises 15 residues. Trimming removed 3 bases at V and 2 bases at J, with 14 bases between. The germline CDR1 and CDR2 sequences are KGHSH and LQKENI.

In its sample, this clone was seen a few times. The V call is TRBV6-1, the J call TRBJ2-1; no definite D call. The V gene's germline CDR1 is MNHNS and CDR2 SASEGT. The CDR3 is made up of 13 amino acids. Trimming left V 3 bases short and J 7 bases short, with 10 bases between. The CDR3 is CASSEVLGNEQFF. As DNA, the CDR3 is TGTGCCAGCAGTGAGGTCCTGGGGAATGAGCAGTTCTTC.